Sequencing of this T cell receptor (beta chain) was carried out in a study of T cells in Graves' hyperthyroidism and ophthalmopathy. This CDR3 spans 12 amino acids. Germline-derived CDR1 and CDR2 are SGHKS and YYEKEE (reference sequence). Trimming removed 1 base at V and 4 bases at J, with 3 bases between. It was RNA transcripts that yielded the amplified TCR beta CDR3 regions. In the first-round RT-PCR of the TCR CDR3, the HTBI primer set was used. TCRdb analysed the multiplex PCR reads with MiXCR anew, one entry per CDR3 protein. The sample shows some 570,000 distinct CDR3 sequences, 17% of them seen only once.

The chain uses TRBV5-5 and TRBJ1-3; D remains ambiguous. This receptor was taken from a woman aged 18-30 years with Graves' ophthalmopathy. Sequenced material: blood. CDR3: CASSLHGNTIYF. In nucleotides, the CDR3 is TGTGCCAGCAGCTTGCACGGAAACACCATATATTTT.